The sequence of this TCR beta chain was determined in a study of T cell responses to AZD1222 COVID-19 vaccine. This clone was recorded once. The target antigen is unknown. Findings and limits, study-wide: Clonal diversity was possibly underestimated, and white British individuals and females predominated among donors. Elevations in Spike-specific TCR breadth and depth followed administration of two AZD1222 doses. CD4 TCRs linked to vaccination spanned spike, dominating at 160-218 and 743-854. Recipients of AZD1222 seropositive at baseline numbered only five or six.

Losses at the gene ends were 3 bases for V and 8 bases for J; bases not matched to a gene: 6. The CDR3 is made up of 15 amino acids. Germline lookup yields CDR1 SGHTA and CDR2 FQGNSA. Sequenced by immunoSEQ multiplex PCR; TCRdb stores in-frame clones only, minus some. The table has 110,000 or so clones, about nine tenths seen once. The sequenced sample was peripheral blood, obtained 28 days after the second AZD1222 dose. The source of this sequence is an adult who received the AZD1222 COVID-19 vaccine. The V and J genes are TRBV7-2 and TRBJ1-4, with 10 bases lining up with TRBD1. CDR3 in DNA: TGTGCCAGCAGCTTGTCAAGGGACAGGGGAGAAAAACTGTTTTTT. Amino acids: CASSLSRDRGEKLFF.